A single sample gave rise to the 24 T cell receptor beta chains below, sequenced in a study of OX40 agonist ivuxolimab in advanced cancers. Profiling relied on immunoSEQ multiplex PCR, and the TCRdb table lists in-frame clones only, not all of them. The sample shows roughly 55,000 clones, 80% of them seen only once. This sample comprised CD4+ or CD8+ T cells sorted from blood, obtained in a trial of the OX40 agonist ivuxolimab. The receptors originated from an adult with an advanced solid tumor such as melanoma, head and neck, liver or kidney cancer.

This clone was observed a single time. The chain employs TRBV18 and TRBJ1-6; 10 bases are shared with TRBD1. The germline V gene has CDR1 KGHSH and CDR2 LQKENI. CDR3 size: 15 residues. Trimming at V came to 4 bases and at J to 6 bases, leaving 3 bases not matched to a gene. CDR3 nucleotide sequence: TGTGCCAGCTCACACGACAGGGGGCGTAATTCACCCCTCCACTTT. Translating gives CASSHDRGRNSPLHF.

This clone was detected only once. The chain combines TRBV6-5 with TRBJ2-7; possible D gene TRBD2, 6 bases. Germline assignment: CDR1 MNHEY and CDR2 SVGAGI. Trimming took 0 bases from V and 2 from J, leaving 14 bases between them. The CDR3 runs 16 residues. CDR3 amino acids: CASSYSIRELTYEQYF. The DNA of the CDR3 is TGTGCCAGCAGTTACTCGATCCGGGAGTTGACCTACGAGCAGTACTTC.

This chain connects TRBV7-3 to TRBJ2-5, with D maybe TRBD2 (5 bases). The V and J ends lost 1 base and 7 bases respectively, with 10 bases between them. This CDR3 spans 13 amino acids. Per the germline V gene, CDR1 is SGHTA and CDR2 is FQGTGA. The CDR3 DNA sequence: TGTGCCAGCAGCTTAAGGGAGTCTGGGACCCAGTACTTC. It codes for CASSLRESGTQYF.

The chain combines TRBV6-5 with TRBJ1-2; D gene ambiguous. Germline CDR1 reads MNHEY; CDR2 reads SVGAGI. V was pared by 6 bases and J by 3 bases, with 11 bases between. The CDR3 length is 13 residues. The CDR3 reads CASSRNKYYGYTF. CDR3 sequence (DNA): TGTGCCAGCAGCCGAAACAAGTACTATGGCTACACCTTC.

This chain connects TRBV6-5 to TRBJ1-1; tentatively, D is TRBD1 (5 bases). CDR3 length: 14 amino acids. Germline V lookup: CDR1 MNHEY, CDR2 SVGAGI. Trimming shortened V by 5 bases and J by 4 bases, and 14 bases separated the two germline ends. The CDR3 reads CASSPTWGRTEAFF. Written as DNA, the CDR3 is TGTGCCAGCAGTCCCACGTGGGGCCGCACTGAAGCTTTCTTT.

This clone was recorded once. The chain links TRBV7-2 to TRBJ1-3; the match to TRBD1 covers 11 bases. Germline V gene data show CDR1 as SGHTA and CDR2 as FQGNSA. V shed 3 bases and J 4 bases; nucleotides not matched to a gene: 5. The CDR3 has 16 residues. The CDR3 region has the DNA TGTGCCAGCAGCTTCCGGACAGGGGGCCTGGGAAACACCATATATTTT. Translating gives CASSFRTGGLGNTIYF.

This clone was observed once. The gene calls are TRBV15 and TRBJ2-6, with TRBD1 matching 7 bases. Germline trimming cut 7 bases from V and 4 bases from J; bases unmatched to any gene: 10. The germline CDR1 and CDR2 sequences are LNHNV and YYDKDF (reference sequence). The CDR3 is 16 residues long. CDR3 sequence (DNA): TGTGCCACCAAAGATGGGACAGCCTTCGGGGCCAACGTCCTGACTTTC. It codes for CATKDGTAFGANVLTF.

This clone showed up many times. The chain combines TRBV27 with TRBJ1-2, with D hard to call. The CDR3 extends over 15 amino acids. Trimming removed 5 bases from V and 2 bases from J, with 15 bases in between. Germline V CDR1 and CDR2: MNHEY, SMNVEV (reference sequence). DNA of the CDR3: TGTGCCAGCAGTCGTAGTCCCGACCGCAACTATGGCTACACCTTC. This gives the protein CASSRSPDRNYGYTF.

This chain joins TRBV4-3 and TRBJ1-2; D remains ambiguous. Germline V gives CDR1 LGHNA, CDR2 YSLEER. There are 14 residues in the CDR3. Between the trimmed V and J ends, which lost 0 bases and 8 bases, there was a span of 13 bases. CDR3 region: CASSQETSSRGYTF. The DNA of the CDR3 is TGCGCCAGCAGCCAAGAAACTAGTTCGAGGGGCTACACCTTC.

Only one count was recorded for this clone. This chain links TRBV27 with TRBJ2-1; TRBD2 matches 8 bases. The CDR3 totals 16 residues. V trimming: 3 bases; J trimming: 0 bases; junction bases outside the gene matches: 4. CDR1 MNHEY and CDR2 SMNVEV come from the germline V gene (reference sequence). The CDR3 sequence is CASSFLGLASYNEQFF. The CDR3 DNA sequence: TGTGCCAGCAGTTTTCTAGGACTAGCCTCCTACAATGAGCAGTTCTTC.

This clone was found a few times. The chain combines TRBV19 with TRBJ1-2; D is unresolved. Trimming cost V 3 bases and J 2 bases, with 13 bases left between them. This CDR3 is 15 amino acids long. Germline CDR1 LNHDA, CDR2 SQIVND (reference sequence). CDR3 region: CASSILPRVNYGYTF. The CDR3 DNA is TGTGCCAGTAGTATCCTCCCTCGCGTCAACTATGGCTACACCTTC.

The sample holds one count of this clone. The rearrangement links TRBV29-1 to TRBJ2-3; D tentatively fits TRBD1 or TRBD2 (6 bases each). Trimming removed 7 bases at V and 3 bases at J, with 20 bases between. This CDR3 is 15 amino acids long. Germline CDR1 is SQVTM and CDR2 is ANQGSEA. The DNA of the CDR3 is TGCAGCGCCCCGGGACCCCTAGGGGGGACAGATACGCAGTATTTT. This translates into CSAPGPLGGTDTQYF.

The chain is built from TRBV28 and TRBJ1-4; 7 positions match TRBD1. V shed 3 bases, J shed 6 bases, and the junction held 10 bases outside the gene matches. Germline assignment: CDR1 MDHEN and CDR2 SYDVKM. This CDR3 comprises 16 residues. The CDR3 coding sequence is TGTGCCAGCAGTTTTAATTTCGACAGGGCTGATGAAAAACTGTTTTTT. It specifies CASSFNFDRADEKLFF.

The genes are TRBV29-1 and TRBJ1-3, with D unclear. The CDR3 consists of 13 residues. The germline CDR1 and CDR2 sequences are SQVTM and ANQGSEA. Between the trimmed V and J ends, which lost 6 bases and 0 bases, there was a span of 9 bases. CDR3 sequence: CSVTTFSGNTIYF. Written as DNA, the CDR3 is TGCAGCGTCACTACCTTCTCTGGAAACACCATATATTTT.

This clone was recorded once. The V gene is TRBV9, the J gene TRBJ1-5, with D possibly TRBD1 on 5 matching bases. This CDR3 region has 13 residues. Germline V gives CDR1 SGDLS, CDR2 YYNGEE. Deletions cut 4 bases from V and 7 bases from J, with 12 bases between. The CDR3 bases are TGTGCCAGCAGCTCCGCAGGGATGCAGCCCCAGCATTTT. It yields the protein CASSSAGMQPQHF.

With respect to this clone: This specimen includes other DNA sequences encoding the same CDR3. This sequence joins TRBV6-6 and TRBJ2-6; tentatively, D is TRBD1 (6 bases). The CDR3 runs to 15 residues. Per germline, CDR1 MNHNY and CDR2 SVGAGI (reference sequence). The ends were cut back, 8 bases at V and 1 base at J, with 12 bases in the middle. CDR3 in amino acids: CASGTQGSGANVLTF. The CDR3 region has the DNA TGTGCCAGCGGAACACAGGGTTCTGGGGCCAACGTCCTGACTTTC.

The chain employs TRBV5-1 and TRBJ1-5; D call uncertain. CDR3 length: 17 residues. Germline V gives CDR1 SGHRS, CDR2 YFSETQ. With 4 bases removed from V and 0 bases from J, the gap between germline ends came to 17 bases. CDR3 in DNA: TGCGCCAGCAGCCCGACCGGGCCCCCGTATAGCAATCAGCCCCAGCATTTT. This sequence encodes CASSPTGPPYSNQPQHF. Looking up the rest from reference TRBV5-1 and TRBJ1-5 gives the full variable domain: KAGVTQTPRYLIKTRGQQVTLSCSPISGHRSVSWYQQTPGQGLQFLFEYFSETQRNKGNFPGRFSGRQFSNSRSEMNVSTLELGDSALYLCASSPTGPPYSNQPQHFGDGTRLSIL.

The count of this clone is one. The gene calls are TRBV4-3 and TRBJ1-1, with D possibly TRBD1 on 5 matching bases. The V gene lost 1 base and the J gene lost 5 bases, with 20 bases spanning the gap. The CDR3 extends over 17 amino acids. Germline loops: CDR1 LGHNA, CDR2 YSLEER. The CDR3 nucleotides read TGCGCCAGCAGCCAAGGGGACCTGCAGGGAGGCAAAACTGAAGCTTTCTTT. Protein sequence: CASSQGDLQGGKTEAFF.

The genes are TRBV5-6 and TRBJ2-7, with 9 bases aligning to TRBD2. The germline V gene encodes CDR1 SGHDT and CDR2 YYEEEE. The CDR3 is 14 residues long. V shed 2 bases, J shed 3 bases, and the junction held 3 bases outside the gene matches. CDR3 sequence: CASSFSGRNYEQYF. DNA of the CDR3: TGTGCCAGCAGCTTTAGCGGGAGAAACTACGAGCAGTACTTC.

This clone was counted a single time. Here the CDR3 DNA reads TGCGCCAGCCCCGGGGAGTTGTACAGGTCGCAGGGCTACACCTTC. This codes for CASPGELYRSQGYTF. The chain uses TRBV5-1 and TRBJ1-2, with D maybe TRBD1 (5 bases). Trimming removed 7 bases from V and 8 bases from J, with 24 bases in between. The CDR3 extends over 15 amino acids. The germline CDR1 and CDR2 sequences are SGHRS and YFSETQ.

The chain carries TRBV11-1 and TRBJ2-4, with 9 positions matching TRBD1. The CDR3 sequence is 15 residues long. V lost 5 bases, J lost 10 bases, and 12 bases stayed unmatched. Germline assignment: CDR1 SGHAT and CDR2 FQDESV (reference sequence). The CDR3 DNA follows: TGTGCCAGCAGCCGCGACGGGACAGGGATAGGGATTCAGTACTTC. Translated: CASSRDGTGIGIQYF.

V is TRBV19 and J is TRBJ1-2, with 9 bases identical to TRBD1. The ends lost 10 bases at V and 4 bases at J; junction bases unmatched: 4. Germline loops: CDR1 LNHDA, CDR2 SQIVND (reference sequence). The CDR3 runs to 12 residues. CDR3 DNA sequence: TGTGCCATCAGACAGGGGGGCTATGGCTACACCTTC. This sequence encodes CAIRQGGYGYTF.

The chain employs TRBV10-1 and TRBJ1-3; no definite D call. Germline V lookup: CDR1 WNHNN, CDR2 SYGVQD (reference sequence). V shed 4 bases and J shed 2 bases, with 15 bases lying between them. There are 16 residues in the CDR3. The CDR3 region is CASSVSTVPTGNTIYF. CDR3 nucleotides: TGCGCCAGCAGTGTTTCAACGGTTCCAACTGGAAACACCATATATTTT.

J is TRBJ1-1 and V is TRBV9; D call uncertain. V dropped 0 bases and J dropped 0 bases, with 6 bases sitting between them. The V gene's germline CDR1 is SGDLS and CDR2 YYNGEE. CDR3 size: 14 residues. The CDR3: CASSVEELNTEAFF. The CDR3 DNA reads as TGTGCCAGCAGCGTAGAAGAACTGAACACTGAAGCTTTCTTT.